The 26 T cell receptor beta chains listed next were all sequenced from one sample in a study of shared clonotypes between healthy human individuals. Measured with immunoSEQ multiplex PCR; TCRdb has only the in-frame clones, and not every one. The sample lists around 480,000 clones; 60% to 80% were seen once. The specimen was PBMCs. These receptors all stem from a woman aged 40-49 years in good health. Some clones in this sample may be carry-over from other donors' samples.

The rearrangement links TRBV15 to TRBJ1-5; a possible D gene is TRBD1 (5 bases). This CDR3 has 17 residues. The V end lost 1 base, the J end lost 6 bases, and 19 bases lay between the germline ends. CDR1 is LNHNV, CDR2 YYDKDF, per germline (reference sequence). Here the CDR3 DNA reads TGTGCCACCAGCAGAGGTACCCGCAGCGGGGGAGGTCAGCCCCAGCATTTT. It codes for CATSRGTRSGGGQPQHF.

In nucleotides, the CDR3 is TGTGCCAGCAGCAGAACAGGGGGGAGCACAGATACGCAGTATTTT. Translated: CASSRTGGSTDTQYF. The chain recombines TRBV5-6 with TRBJ2-3; 8 positions match TRBD1. The CDR3 sequence is 15 residues long. Germline assignment: CDR1 SGHDT and CDR2 YYEEEE. Trimming at V came to 4 bases and at J to 0 bases, leaving 4 bases not matched to a gene.

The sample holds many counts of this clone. The CDR3 DNA sequence: TGTGCCAGCAGTGGTAGCGACAGATACAATGAGCAGTTCTTC. Translated: CASSGSDRYNEQFF. The J gene is TRBJ2-1, the V gene TRBV6-1, with D tentatively TRBD1 or TRBD2 (5 bases each). The germline V gene encodes CDR1 MNHNS and CDR2 SASEGT. Trimming left V 4 bases short and J 4 bases short, with 11 bases between. The CDR3 runs 14 residues.

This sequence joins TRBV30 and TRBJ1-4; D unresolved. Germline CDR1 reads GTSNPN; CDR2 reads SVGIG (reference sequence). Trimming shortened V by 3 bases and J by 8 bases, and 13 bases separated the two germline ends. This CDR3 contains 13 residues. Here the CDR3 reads CAWRSPAVEKLFF. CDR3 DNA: TGTGCCTGGAGGTCTCCTGCGGTAGAAAAACTGTTTTTT.

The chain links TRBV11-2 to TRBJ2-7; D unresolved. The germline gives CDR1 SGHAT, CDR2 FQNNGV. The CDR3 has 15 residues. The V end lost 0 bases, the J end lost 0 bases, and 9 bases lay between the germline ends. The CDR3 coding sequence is TGTGCCAGCAGCTTAGATCGGGTAGTCTCCTACGAGCAGTACTTC. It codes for CASSLDRVVSYEQYF.

The CDR3, as DNA: TGCACCAGCAGCCCGACGAAAGTCCCAAGCGGGAACTCCTACAATGAGCAGTTCTTC. Amino acid sequence: CTSSPTKVPSGNSYNEQFF. The V call is TRBV1, the J call TRBJ2-1; no check of the table's D call, TRBD2, against the DNA was made. TRBV1 is a pseudogene locus. There are 19 residues in the CDR3.

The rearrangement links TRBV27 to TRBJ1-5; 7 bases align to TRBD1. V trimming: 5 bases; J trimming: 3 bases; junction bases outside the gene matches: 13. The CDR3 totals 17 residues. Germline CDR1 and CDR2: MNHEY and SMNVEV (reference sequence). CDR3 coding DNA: TGTGCCAGCAGTCTATACTGGACAGGCACGAACAATCAGCCCCAGCATTTT. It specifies CASSLYWTGTNNQPQHF.

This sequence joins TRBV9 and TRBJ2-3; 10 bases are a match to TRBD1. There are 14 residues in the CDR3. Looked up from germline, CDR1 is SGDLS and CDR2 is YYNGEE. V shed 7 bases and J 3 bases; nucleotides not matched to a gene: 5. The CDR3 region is CASGDRGRTDTQYF. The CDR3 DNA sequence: TGTGCCAGCGGGGACAGGGGAAGAACAGATACGCAGTATTTT.

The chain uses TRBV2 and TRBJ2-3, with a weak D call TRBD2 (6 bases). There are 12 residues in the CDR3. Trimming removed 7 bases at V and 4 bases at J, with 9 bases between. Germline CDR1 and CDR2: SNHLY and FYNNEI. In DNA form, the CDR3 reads TGTGCCAGCATGAGGGAGGCAGATACGCAGTATTTT. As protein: CASMREADTQYF.

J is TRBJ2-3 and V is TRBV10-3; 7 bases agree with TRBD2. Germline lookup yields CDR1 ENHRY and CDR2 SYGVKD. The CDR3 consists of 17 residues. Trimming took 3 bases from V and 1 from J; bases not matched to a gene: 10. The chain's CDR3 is CAISEKTSTGGTDTQYF. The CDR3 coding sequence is TGTGCCATCAGTGAAAAGACTAGCACTGGGGGCACAGATACGCAGTATTTT.

This chain's CDR3 is CASKASGGNEQFF. For the CDR3, the DNA is TGTGCCAGCAAGGCTAGCGGGGGCAATGAGCAGTTCTTC. This chain joins TRBV6-5 and TRBJ2-1; 10 nucleotides align to TRBD2. The CDR3 runs to 13 residues. V lost 7 bases to trimming and J lost 6 bases; unmatched junction nucleotides: 3. In germline, CDR1 is MNHEY, CDR2 SVGAGI.

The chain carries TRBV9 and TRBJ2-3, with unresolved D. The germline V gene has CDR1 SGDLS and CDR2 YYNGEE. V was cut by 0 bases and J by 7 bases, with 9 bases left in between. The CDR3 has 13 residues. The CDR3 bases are TGTGCCAGCAGCGTAGACTACACTAATACGCAGTATTTT. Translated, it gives CASSVDYTNTQYF.

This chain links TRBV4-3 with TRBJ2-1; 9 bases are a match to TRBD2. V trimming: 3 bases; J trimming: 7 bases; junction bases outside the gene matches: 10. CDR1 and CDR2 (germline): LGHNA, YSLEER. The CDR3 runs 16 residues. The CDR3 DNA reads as TGCGCCAGCAGCCACATTAGCGGGAGCGGCGGGAATGAGCAGTTCTTC. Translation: CASSHISGSGGNEQFF.

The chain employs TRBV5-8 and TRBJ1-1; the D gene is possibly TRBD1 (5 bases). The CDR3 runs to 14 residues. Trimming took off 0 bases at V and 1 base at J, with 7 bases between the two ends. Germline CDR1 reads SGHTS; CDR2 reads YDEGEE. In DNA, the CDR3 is TGTGCCAGCAGCTTGGGTGGGGCGAACACTGAAGCTTTCTTT. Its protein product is CASSLGGANTEAFF.

Here the CDR3 DNA reads TGTGCCAGCAGTTCTACGACAGGGCGGGACACTGAAGCTTTCTTT. Translated: CASSSTTGRDTEAFF. The chain employs TRBV28 and TRBJ1-1; TRBD1 matches 7 bases. Germline assignment: CDR1 MDHEN and CDR2 SYDVKM. This CDR3 has 15 amino acids. V lost 4 bases, J lost 3 bases, and 8 bases stayed unmatched. Filled out from reference TRBV28 and TRBJ1-1, the complete variable domain reads DVKVTQSSRYLVKRTGEKVFLECVQDMDHENMFWYRQDPGLGLRLIYFSYDVKMKEKGDIPEGYSVSREKKERFSLILESASTNQTSMYLCASSSTTGRDTEAFFGQGTRLTVV.

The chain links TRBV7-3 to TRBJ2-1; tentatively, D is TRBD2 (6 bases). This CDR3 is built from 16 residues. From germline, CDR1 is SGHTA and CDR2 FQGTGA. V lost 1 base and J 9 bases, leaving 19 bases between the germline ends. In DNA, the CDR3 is TGTGCCAGCAGCTTAAGGCGACTAGAAGCGGGCGGTGAGCAGTTCTTC. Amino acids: CASSLRRLEAGGEQFF.

The DNA for the CDR3 is TGCGCCAGCAGCCAAGGGTACGGACAGGGGGCGCGAGGACCCACAGATACGCAGTATTTT. Protein sequence: CASSQGYGQGARGPTDTQYF. This chain uses TRBV4-1 with TRBJ2-3, with 11 bases fitting TRBD1. CDR3 length: 20 residues. The V gene end was trimmed by 1 base and the J gene end by 2 bases; junction bases not matched to a gene: 14. From germline, CDR1 is MGHRA and CDR2 YSYEKL.

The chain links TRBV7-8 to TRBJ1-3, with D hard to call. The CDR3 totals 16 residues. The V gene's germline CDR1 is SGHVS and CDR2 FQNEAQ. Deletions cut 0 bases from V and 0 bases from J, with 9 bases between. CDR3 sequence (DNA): TGTGCCAGCAGCTTAGCGGGTCGCAGCTCTGGAAACACCATATATTTT. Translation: CASSLAGRSSGNTIYF.

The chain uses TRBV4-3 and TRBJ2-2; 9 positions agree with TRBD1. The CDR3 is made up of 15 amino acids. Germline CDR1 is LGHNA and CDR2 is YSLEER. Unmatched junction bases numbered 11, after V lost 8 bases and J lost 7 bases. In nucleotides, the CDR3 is TGCGCCAGCGAGCGGACAGGGGTAGGAGGCGGGGAGCTGTTTTTT. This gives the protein CASERTGVGGGELFF.

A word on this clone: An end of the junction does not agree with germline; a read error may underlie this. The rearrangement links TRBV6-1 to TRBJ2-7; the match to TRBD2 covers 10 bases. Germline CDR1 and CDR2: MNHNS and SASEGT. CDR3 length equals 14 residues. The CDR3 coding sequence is TGTGCCAGCAGCGAAGCGGGGGGGCCCTACGAGCAGTACTTC. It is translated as CASSEAGGPYEQYF.

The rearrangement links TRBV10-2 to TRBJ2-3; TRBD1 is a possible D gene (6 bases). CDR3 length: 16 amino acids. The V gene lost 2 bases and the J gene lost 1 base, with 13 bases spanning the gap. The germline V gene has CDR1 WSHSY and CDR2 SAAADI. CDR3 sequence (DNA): TGCGCCAGCAGTGAGGGGTGGGGGCGAGGCACAGATACGCAGTATTTT. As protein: CASSEGWGRGTDTQYF.

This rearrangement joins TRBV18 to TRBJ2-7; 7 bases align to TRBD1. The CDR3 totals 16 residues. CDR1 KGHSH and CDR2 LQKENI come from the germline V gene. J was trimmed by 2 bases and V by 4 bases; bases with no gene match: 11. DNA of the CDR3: TGTGCCAGCTCACGCGCCCGAATGGACAGGACCTACGAGCAGTACTTC. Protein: CASSRARMDRTYEQYF. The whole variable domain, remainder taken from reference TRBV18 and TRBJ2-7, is NAGVMQNPRHLVRRRGQEARLRCSPMKGHSHVYWYRQLPEEGLKFMVYLQKENIIDESGMPKERFSAEFPKEGPSILRIQQVVRGDSAAYFCASSRARMDRTYEQYFGPGTRLTVT.

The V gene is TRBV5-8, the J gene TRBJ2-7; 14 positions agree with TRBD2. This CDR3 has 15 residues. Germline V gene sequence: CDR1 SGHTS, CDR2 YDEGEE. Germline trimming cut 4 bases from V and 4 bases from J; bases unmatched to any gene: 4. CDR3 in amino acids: CASSLGTSGSYEQYF. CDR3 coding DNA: TGTGCCAGCAGCCTAGGGACTAGCGGGAGTTACGAGCAGTACTTC.

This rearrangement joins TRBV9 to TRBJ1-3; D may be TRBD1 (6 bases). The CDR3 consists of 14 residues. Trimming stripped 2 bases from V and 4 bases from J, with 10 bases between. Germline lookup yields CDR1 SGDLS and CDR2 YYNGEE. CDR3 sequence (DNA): TGTGCCAGCAGCGTCACAGGGCCCGGAAACACCATATATTTT. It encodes CASSVTGPGNTIYF. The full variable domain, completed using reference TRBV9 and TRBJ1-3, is DSGVTQTPKHLITATGQRVTLRCSPRSGDLSVYWYQQSLDQGLQFLIQYYNGEERAKGNILERFSAQQFPDLHSELNLSSLELGDSALYFCASSVTGPGNTIYFGEGSWLTVV.

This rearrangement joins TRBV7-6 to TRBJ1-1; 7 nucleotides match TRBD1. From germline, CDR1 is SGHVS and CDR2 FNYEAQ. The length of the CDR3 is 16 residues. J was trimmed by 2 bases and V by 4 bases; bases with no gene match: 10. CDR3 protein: CASSSDRALINTEAFF. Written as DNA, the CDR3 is TGTGCCAGCAGCTCCGACAGGGCCCTTATCAACACTGAAGCTTTCTTT.

The CDR3 loop is CASSLTLPDTQYF. CDR3 DNA: TGTGCCAGCAGCTTAACGTTGCCAGATACGCAGTATTTT. The chain uses TRBV7-3 and TRBJ2-3, with unresolved D. This CDR3 has 13 residues. The V gene's germline CDR1 is SGHTA and CDR2 FQGTGA. The V end was cut by 0 bases, the J end by 4 bases, with 5 bases between.